The following is a T cell receptor (beta chain) sequence with its context. What it binds is unknown. J lost 0 bases, V lost 8 bases, and 5 bases had no gene match. This CDR3 is 15 amino acids long. Germline lookup yields CDR1 SGHAT and CDR2 FQNNGV. The data derive from a study of vaccination effects on CD4 cells after COVID-19. Before any sequencing was done, the ViraFEST assay used viral peptide pools to expand antigen-specific CD4+ T cells. The culture ran for approximately nine days before CD4+ T cells were isolated. Participants completed two doses of the BNT162b2 or mRNA-1273 vaccine. Every well housed two million PBMC, which grew in culture alongside 9 to 10 IU/ml IL-2 and about 10 ug/ml peptides. Cultures received IL-2 medium that replaced half the medium on days 3 and 7. The data were produced by immunoSEQ multiplex PCR, yet TCRdb's version contains in-frame clones alone and is incomplete. This sample yields around 30,000 clones, of which 65% are seen a single time; approximately 8.2% belongs to the top ten.

The clonotype originates from a human donor who received a COVID-19 vaccine. The source material was CD4+ T cells from PBMCs cultured with SARS-CoV-2 spike peptides, sampled after COVID-19 vaccination. The V gene is TRBV11-2, the J gene TRBJ2-1, with 9 bases identical to TRBD2. DNA of the CDR3: TGTGCCAGCGGACCTAGCGGGGACTCCTACAATGAGCAGTTCTTC. Protein: CASGPSGDSYNEQFF.